This T cell receptor (beta chain) stems from a study of patients and donors after allogeneic stem cell transplantation. The CDR3 spans 13 residues. Trimming removed 0 bases from V and 5 bases from J, with 7 bases in between. The germline CDR1 and CDR2 sequences are MNHEY and SVGEGT. There are many counts of this clonotype. TCRdb itself ran the RT-PCR reads through MiXCR, one entry per CDR3 protein. Among around 30,000 distinct CDR3 sequences, 8.1% were seen once, and the ten largest hold about 50%. The chain links TRBV6-2 or TRBV6-3 to TRBJ2-5; D gene unclear. Sequenced sample: blood, either unsorted or a sorted T cell fraction (not recorded which). The sequence was obtained from a human donor who was either an allogeneic HSCT recipient or a stem cell or donor lymphocyte infusion donor (not recorded which). It is not recorded whose cells these are; they may come from a transplant donor. The CDR3 loop reads CASSYSTFETQYF. The CDR3 DNA reads TGTGCCAGCAGTTACTCGACTTTTGAGACCCAGTACTTC.